These 32 T cell receptor beta chains share one sample of origin, sequenced in a study of cytomegalovirus exposure and HLA in healthy donors. Primers included in the PCR were 60 Vbeta and 13 Jbeta primers. This table comes from immunoSEQ multiplex PCR, and its TCRdb copy is limited to in-frame clones, with some not included. The sample shows some 110,000 clones, around 15% of them seen only once. The sequencing sample was made of PBMCs. All receptors derive from a female donor in good health and CMV-seronegative.

The V gene is TRBV25-1, the J gene TRBJ2-6; 7 bases map to TRBD2. Germline CDR1 and CDR2: MGHDK and SYGVNS. J gave up 2 bases and V 5 bases, and 3 bases lay outside the gene matches. The CDR3 is 15 amino acids. CDR3 DNA: TGTGCCAGCAGTAGCGGGGTAGCTGGGGCCAACGTCCTGACTTTC. It codes for CASSSGVAGANVLTF.

V gene TRBV5-6 combines with J gene TRBJ1-5; D possibly corresponds to TRBD1 (5 bases). The CDR3 loop spans 17 amino acids. In germline, CDR1 is SGHDT, CDR2 YYEEEE. V lost 7 bases and J 2 bases, leaving 22 bases between the germline ends. The CDR3 DNA reads as TGTGCCAGCGGAAAAACAGGAGCCCTCGGAGGCAATCAGCCCCAGCATTTT. It specifies CASGKTGALGGNQPQHF.

The CDR3 region has the DNA TGTGCCAGCAGCCCCTCAGGGGATGAGCAGTTCTTC. The encoded protein is CASSPSGDEQFF. The J gene is TRBJ2-1, the V gene TRBV13, with D possibly being TRBD1 (6 bases). Germline assignment: CDR1 PRHDT and CDR2 FYEKMQ (reference sequence). The CDR3 has 12 residues. Deletions cut 5 bases from V and 8 bases from J, with 10 bases between.

There are a few counts of this clone. The rearrangement links TRBV6-1 to TRBJ1-3; 10 positions agree with TRBD1. Looked up from germline, CDR1 is MNHNS and CDR2 is SASEGT. CDR3 size: 17 residues. The V segment lost 0 bases and the J segment 4 bases; nucleotides outside the gene matches: 6. The CDR3 DNA sequence: TGTGCCAGCAGTGAAGCCGGGGGACAGGGGAACGGAAACACCATATATTTT. As protein: CASSEAGGQGNGNTIYF.

This clone occurred a few times. The gene calls are TRBV19 and TRBJ2-3, with D possibly being TRBD1 (7 bases). The CDR3 is 16 residues long. Germline V gene sequence: CDR1 LNHDA, CDR2 SQIVND (reference sequence). Trimming cost V 4 bases and J 2 bases, with 16 bases left between them. CDR3 protein: CASSTQGGHFTDTQYF. DNA of the CDR3: TGTGCCAGTAGTACCCAGGGGGGTCATTTCACAGATACGCAGTATTTT.

The chain joins TRBV10-1 to TRBJ2-5; TRBD2 aligns across 13 bases. The CDR3 length is 16 residues. Per germline, CDR1 WNHNN and CDR2 SYGVQD (reference sequence). J lost 2 bases, V lost 4 bases, and 4 bases had no gene match. Here the CDR3 reads CASSVGLAGQQETQYF. DNA of the CDR3: TGCGCCAGCAGTGTGGGACTAGCGGGACAACAAGAGACCCAGTACTTC.

This clone was counted a single time. The chain links TRBV27 to TRBJ2-1; 16 bases line up with TRBD2. The CDR3 consists of 17 residues. The germline CDR1 and CDR2 sequences are MNHEY and SMNVEV (reference sequence). Trimming at V came to 8 bases and at J to 2 bases, leaving 6 bases not matched to a gene. CDR3 nucleotide sequence: TGTGCCAGCTTGACCGGGACTAGCGGGGGGGCCTACAATGAGCAGTTCTTC. Protein product: CASLTGTSGGAYNEQFF.

The rearrangement uses TRBV5-1 and TRBJ2-7; D is perhaps TRBD1 (5 bases). The CDR3 is 14 amino acids. Trimming stripped 7 bases from V and 7 bases from J, with 21 bases between. CDR1 SGHRS and CDR2 YFSETQ come from the germline V gene. CDR3 region: CASAVQTAKGEQYF. The CDR3 coding sequence is TGCGCCAGCGCCGTTCAGACAGCCAAGGGTGAGCAGTACTTC.

This clone occurred a few times. The chain is built from TRBV5-6 and TRBJ2-3, with 10 bases matching TRBD2. The CDR3 covers 18 residues. Germline CDR1 reads SGHDT; CDR2 reads YYEEEE. The V and J ends lost 5 bases and 0 bases, in that order; junction bases with no gene match: 12. The CDR3 DNA is TGTGCCAGCAGACGTCGAGCGGGAGGGCGTACGAGCACAGATACGCAGTATTTT. It encodes CASRRRAGGRTSTDTQYF.

The V gene is TRBV7-9, the J gene TRBJ2-3; possibly TRBD2 for D (6 bases). Germline V gene sequence: CDR1 SEHNR, CDR2 FQNEAQ (reference sequence). Trimming shortened V by 5 bases and J by 11 bases, and 17 bases separated the two germline ends. This CDR3 is 13 amino acids long. The CDR3 is CASSRAGRGEQYF. The CDR3 bases are TGTGCCAGCAGCCGTGCTGGGCGGGGTGAGCAGTATTTT.

CDR3 nucleotide sequence: TGTGCCAGCAGCCAGGGGGCAGGGGAGAATCAGCCCCAGCATTTT. Its protein product is CASSQGAGENQPQHF. The chain employs TRBV7-8 and TRBJ1-5, with 8 bases aligning to TRBD1. The CDR3 consists of 15 residues. Looked up from germline, CDR1 is SGHVS and CDR2 is FQNEAQ. Losses at the gene ends were 5 bases for V and 4 bases for J; bases not matched to a gene: 7.

This chain links TRBV5-1 with TRBJ1-2, with 7 bases matching TRBD1. The CDR3 is 14 residues long. Germline assignment: CDR1 SGHRS and CDR2 YFSETQ. V was pared by 3 bases and J by 4 bases, with 6 bases of the junction left unmatched. Here the CDR3 reads CASSSSQGTYGYTF. DNA of the CDR3: TGCGCCAGCAGCTCCTCACAGGGGACCTATGGCTACACCTTC.

In this sample, this clone turned up a few times. The chain is built from TRBV4-2 and TRBJ2-1; the match to TRBD2 covers 8 bases. This CDR3 has 16 amino acids. Unmatched junction bases numbered 7, after V lost 1 base and J lost 5 bases. Germline-derived CDR1 and CDR2 are LGHNA and YNFKEQ. The CDR3 reads CASSQAGTRGDNEQFF. The CDR3 region has the DNA TGTGCCAGCAGCCAAGCCGGGACTAGAGGTGACAATGAGCAGTTCTTC.

V gene TRBV6-4 combines with J gene TRBJ2-3; maybe TRBD1 (5 bases). CDR1 is MRHNA and CDR2 is SNTAGT in the germline V gene. This CDR3 comprises 14 residues. V was clipped by 0 bases and J by 1 base, with 5 bases between them. The CDR3 sequence is CASSDSRGTDTQYF. CDR3 sequence (DNA): TGTGCCAGCAGTGACTCCAGGGGCACAGATACGCAGTATTTT.

This clone appeared a few times. The V call is TRBV25-1, the J call TRBJ1-1; D gene unclear. The CDR3 is made up of 15 amino acids. The V gene's germline CDR1 is MGHDK and CDR2 SYGVNS. The V end was cut by 5 bases, the J end by 3 bases, with 16 bases between. CDR3 in amino acids: CASSPPPPQDTEAFF. The DNA for the CDR3 is TGTGCCAGCAGTCCCCCTCCCCCACAAGACACTGAAGCTTTCTTT. The full variable domain, in which reference TRBV25-1 and TRBJ1-1 provide the parts outside the CDR3, is EADIYQTPRYLVIGTGKKITLECSQTMGHDKMYWYQQDPGMELHLIHYSYGVNSTEKGDLSSESTVSRIRTEHFPLTLESARPSHTSQYLCASSPPPPQDTEAFFGQGTRLTVV.

CDR3 bases: TGTGCCAGCAGCTTGGAACGGTCGGCCGGGGAGCTGTTTTTT. Translating gives CASSLERSAGELFF. The chain is built from TRBV5-4 and TRBJ2-2; D remains unclear. Germline CDR1 SGHNT, CDR2 YYREEE (reference sequence). This CDR3 contains 14 residues. Trimming removed 0 bases from V and 6 bases from J, with 9 bases in between.

The V and J genes are TRBV5-4 and TRBJ2-5; D possibly corresponds to TRBD1 (6 bases). The CDR3 is 15 residues long. The V end was cut by 2 bases, the J end by 2 bases, with 13 bases between. Germline lookup yields CDR1 SGHNT and CDR2 YYREEE (reference sequence). This chain's CDR3 is CASSFGPGDQETQYF. The CDR3 region has the DNA TGTGCCAGCAGCTTCGGACCAGGGGATCAAGAGACCCAGTACTTC.

This clone was recorded a few times. The rearrangement joins TRBV28 to TRBJ2-5; TRBD2 matches at 11 bases. The ends lost 5 bases at V and 9 bases at J; junction bases unmatched: 17. The CDR3 length is 17 residues. Germline V lookup: CDR1 MDHEN, CDR2 SYDVKM. Written as DNA, the CDR3 is TGTGCCAGCAGTCAGGGCCATGGACTAGCGGGCAAGAGACCCCAGTACTTC. Encoded protein: CASSQGHGLAGKRPQYF.

This clone was recorded a few times. The chain recombines TRBV30 with TRBJ1-6; 8 nucleotides match TRBD1. V lost 2 bases and J lost 7; bases outside the gene matches: 1. Germline values: CDR1 GTSNPN, CDR2 SVGIG (reference sequence). This CDR3 is built from 13 residues. DNA for the CDR3: TGTGCCTGGAGTACAGGGGGGAATTCACCCCTCCACTTT. This translates into CAWSTGGNSPLHF.

The chain joins TRBV19 to TRBJ1-4, with 7 bases that match TRBD1. Germline trimming cut 3 bases from V and 4 bases from J; bases unmatched to any gene: 2. Germline lookup yields CDR1 LNHDA and CDR2 SQIVND (reference sequence). The length of the CDR3 is 14 residues. The DNA for the CDR3 is TGTGCCAGTAGTATTCGGGACAGTAATGAAAAACTGTTTTTT. Translating it yields CASSIRDSNEKLFF.

The chain carries TRBV29-1 and TRBJ1-2; weak D call: TRBD1 (5 bases). The V gene lost 4 bases and the J gene lost 4 bases, with 16 bases spanning the gap. Per the germline V gene, CDR1 is SQVTM and CDR2 is ANQGSEA. This CDR3 is built from 14 residues. Written as DNA, the CDR3 is TGCAGCGTTGCCGGGACTGCGATTCCCTATGGCTACACCTTC. It is translated as CSVAGTAIPYGYTF.

There are a few counts of this clone. The V call is TRBV4-1, the J call TRBJ1-2; D call uncertain. The CDR3 totals 15 residues. V was pared by 1 base and J by 7 bases, with 16 bases between. Germline CDR1 is MGHRA and CDR2 is YSYEKL. The CDR3 nucleotides read TGCGCCAGCAGCCAAGGTCACCGGGATAACGCTGGCTACACCTTC. This gives the protein CASSQGHRDNAGYTF.

This clone was seen a handful of times. This chain connects TRBV12-5 to TRBJ1-1, with TRBD1 as a possible D gene (5 bases). This CDR3 is 14 amino acids long. Germline assignment: CDR1 LGHNT and CDR2 FRNRAP. V was shortened by 8 bases and J by 0 bases, with 13 bases between the two germline ends. CDR3 in DNA: TGTGCTAGTTCGGAACAGGCCATGAACACTGAAGCTTTCTTT. Translating it yields CASSEQAMNTEAFF.

This clone was found a few times. The J gene is TRBJ2-2, the V gene TRBV4-1, with 9 bases fitting TRBD2. Germline CDR1 is MGHRA and CDR2 is YSYEKL. This CDR3 is 16 amino acids long. V lost 4 bases to trimming and J lost 6 bases; unmatched junction nucleotides: 9. The CDR3 region has the DNA TGCGCCAGCAGCCCTTTAGCGGGAGATCCCGCCGGGGAGCTGTTTTTT. The encoded protein is CASSPLAGDPAGELFF.

Only a few counts were recorded for this clone. Distinct nucleotide sequences in the sample also encode this CDR3. The rearrangement links TRBV19 to TRBJ2-1; 11 bases agree with TRBD2. The CDR3 spans 16 residues. Germline V gives CDR1 LNHDA, CDR2 SQIVND (reference sequence). With V trimmed by 5 bases and J by 2 bases, 5 bases remained unmatched. The CDR3 spells CASSPLAGGTYNEQFF. The CDR3 DNA is TGTGCCAGTAGTCCCCTAGCGGGAGGCACCTACAATGAGCAGTTCTTC.

The rearrangement links TRBV11-1 to TRBJ2-7; 7 bases fit TRBD1. The V and J ends lost 5 bases and 5 bases, in that order; junction bases with no gene match: 3. The CDR3 spans 12 residues. Germline V CDR1 and CDR2: SGHAT, FQDESV (reference sequence). CDR3 nucleotides: TGTGCCAGCAGCGGGGACAGCAACGAGCAGTACTTC. Translation: CASSGDSNEQYF.

This clone showed up just a few times. The chain has TRBV7-3 and TRBJ2-7, with 8 bases that match TRBD1. CDR3 length: 14 amino acids. The V gene end was trimmed by 4 bases and the J gene end by 5 bases; junction bases not matched to a gene: 7. In germline, CDR1 is SGHTA, CDR2 FQGTGA. In DNA, the CDR3 is TGTGCCAGCAGCTCCGGACAGGGAATCAACGAGCAGTACTTC. It encodes CASSSGQGINEQYF.

The chain employs TRBV4-3 and TRBJ1-2, with TRBD1 as a possible D gene (5 bases). CDR3 length equals 19 residues. Germline V CDR1 and CDR2: LGHNA, YSLEER. Trimming cost V 0 bases and J 1 base, with 21 bases left between them. The CDR3 sequence: CASSQDLSAGIVGNYGYTF. CDR3 coding DNA: TGCGCCAGCAGCCAAGATTTATCTGCAGGGATCGTTGGTAACTATGGCTACACCTTC.

In this sample, this clone turned up a few times. The chain recombines TRBV6-5 with TRBJ1-2, with 7 bases fitting TRBD1. The V gene end was trimmed by 5 bases and the J gene end by 4 bases; junction bases not matched to a gene: 4. From germline, CDR1 is MNHEY and CDR2 SVGAGI. The CDR3 extends over 13 amino acids. In DNA, the CDR3 is TGTGCCAGCAGTACAGGACAGGCCTATGGCTACACCTTC. Amino acids: CASSTGQAYGYTF.

The chain employs TRBV7-8 and TRBJ2-5; 10 bases fit TRBD1. The CDR3 has 14 amino acids. Trimming cost V 5 bases and J 4 bases; bases outside gene matches: 4. Germline V gene sequence: CDR1 SGHVS, CDR2 FQNEAQ. The CDR3 DNA reads as TGTGCCAGCAGCCCGACAGGGGGCGCAGAGACCCAGTACTTC. Translation: CASSPTGGAETQYF.

The chain couples TRBV7-9 to TRBJ1-4; D is unresolved. The V and J ends lost 8 bases and 7 bases respectively, with 17 bases between them. CDR1 is SEHNR and CDR2 is FQNEAQ in the germline V gene (reference sequence). The CDR3 runs 14 residues. In nucleotides, the CDR3 is TGTGCCAGCTTAGGTGGCGCGGTAGGTGAAAAACTGTTTTTT. This codes for CASLGGAVGEKLFF.

This clone showed up just a few times. The rearrangement joins TRBV18 to TRBJ2-7, with TRBD1 identical over 7 bases. This CDR3 is 13 amino acids long. J was trimmed by 2 bases and V by 5 bases; bases with no gene match: 3. CDR1 and CDR2 (germline): KGHSH, LQKENI. CDR3 DNA: TGTGCCAGCTCAATCGGGACAGCCTACGAGCAGTACTTC. Its protein product is CASSIGTAYEQYF.